What follows are 20 T cell receptor beta chains derived from one specimen sequenced in a study of blood T cell repertoires in COVID-19. Generated by immunoSEQ multiplex PCR, the TCRdb table keeps only in-frame clones and is missing some. The repertoire has approximately 410,000 clones, 86% of them found once; the top ten carry more than 1.4%. Sequencing used peripheral blood. The receptor set was obtained from a woman between 25 and 40 years old with active or convalescent COVID-19.

This clone appeared a few times. The CDR3 is CATSRVGDSGANVLTF. The CDR3 DNA is TGTGCCACCAGCAGAGTCGGGGACTCTGGGGCCAACGTCCTGACTTTC. The chain employs TRBV15 and TRBJ2-6; D may be TRBD2 (5 bases). CDR3 length: 16 residues. Deletions cut 1 base from V and 0 bases from J, with 7 bases between. CDR1 is LNHNV, CDR2 YYDKDF, per germline (reference sequence).

This chain uses TRBV19 with TRBJ2-1, with 9 bases identical to TRBD2. After removal of 1 base from V and 3 bases from J, the junction contained 7 bases not matched to a gene. Germline values: CDR1 LNHDA, CDR2 SQIVND (reference sequence). The CDR3 spans 17 residues. CDR3 nucleotides: TGTGCCAGTAGTATAGGTTTGCTAGCGGGGCGCTACAATGAGCAGTTCTTC. Its translation: CASSIGLLAGRYNEQFF.

The genes are TRBV7-9 and TRBJ2-3; TRBD2 matches 8 bases. Germline V gene sequence: CDR1 SEHNR, CDR2 FQNEAQ (reference sequence). The V gene end was trimmed by 5 bases and the J gene end by 6 bases; junction bases not matched to a gene: 7. The CDR3 runs 14 residues. The CDR3 reads CASSPGTGGDTQYF. The CDR3 DNA is TGTGCCAGCAGCCCGGGGACGGGAGGGGATACGCAGTATTTT.

V gene TRBV5-4 combines with J gene TRBJ1-2; weak D call: TRBD1 (6 bases). The germline V and J ends were trimmed by 4 bases and 0 bases, with 16 bases remaining between them. The CDR3 is 16 residues long. Germline-derived CDR1 and CDR2 are SGHNT and YYREEE (reference sequence). CDR3 residues: CASSPVEGGTNYGYTF. CDR3 DNA: TGTGCCAGCAGCCCGGTGGAGGGGGGGACTAACTATGGCTACACCTTC.

This rearrangement joins TRBV4-1 to TRBJ2-5; 11 bases match TRBD2. Germline V gives CDR1 MGHRA, CDR2 YSYEKL. With V trimmed by 3 bases and J by 1 base, 1 base remained unmatched. The CDR3 spans 15 residues. CDR3 nucleotide sequence: TGCGCCAGCAGCCAGACTAGCGGGGCCCAAGAGACCCAGTACTTC. It yields the protein CASSQTSGAQETQYF.

The chain links TRBV6-5 to TRBJ2-5; D possibly corresponds to TRBD2 (5 bases). CDR1 is MNHEY and CDR2 is SVGAGI in the germline V gene. The V end lost 7 bases, the J end lost 0 bases, and 9 bases lay between the germline ends. This CDR3 region has 13 residues. The CDR3 reads CASMRAHQETQYF. The CDR3 coding sequence is TGTGCCAGCATGCGGGCTCACCAAGAGACCCAGTACTTC.

V gene TRBV2 combines with J gene TRBJ2-2; 7 nucleotides agree with TRBD2. V lost 10 bases to trimming and J lost 0 bases; unmatched junction nucleotides: 8. The CDR3 runs to 15 residues. CDR1 is SNHLY and CDR2 is FYNNEI in the germline V gene. As DNA, the CDR3 is TGTGCCACCAAAAGGGGAGGGGCGAACACCGGGGAGCTGTTTTTT. This codes for CATKRGGANTGELFF.

The rearrangement uses TRBV15 and TRBJ2-5, with 8 nucleotides matching TRBD2. This CDR3 region has 15 residues. The ends lost 0 bases at V and 4 bases at J; junction bases unmatched: 4. CDR1 and CDR2 from the germline V gene are LNHNV and YYDKDF (reference sequence). The CDR3 DNA is TGTGCCACCAGCAGAGATCGAAGCGGGGGAGAGACCCAGTACTTC. This gives the protein CATSRDRSGGETQYF.

The CDR3 loop reads CASSSRFSDSNTEAFF. DNA for the CDR3: TGTGCCAGCAGCTCCCGCTTTTCGGACAGTAACACTGAAGCTTTCTTT. The chain employs TRBV5-8 and TRBJ1-1; D is possibly TRBD1 (6 bases). The CDR3 sequence is 16 residues long. Trimming pared 3 bases from V and 2 bases from J, leaving 17 bases between. Germline V lookup: CDR1 SGHTS, CDR2 YDEGEE.

This clone appeared a single time. The rearrangement uses TRBV6-5 and TRBJ2-3, with D possibly TRBD1 on 5 matching bases. The CDR3 totals 15 residues. Deletions cut 2 bases from V and 0 bases from J, with 9 bases between. Germline CDR1 MNHEY, CDR2 SVGAGI. The CDR3 is CASSYLDSSTDTQYF. In nucleotides, the CDR3 is TGTGCCAGCAGTTACCTCGACAGTAGCACAGATACGCAGTATTTT.

This chain links TRBV3-1 (or the pseudogene TRBV3-2) with TRBJ2-7, with 7 bases lining up with TRBD2. The germline gives CDR1 LGHDT, CDR2 YNNKEL (reference sequence). V was pared by 4 bases and J by 4 bases, with 13 bases of the junction left unmatched. The CDR3 consists of 16 residues. CDR3 loop: CASSPGLLTGGYEQYF. Written as DNA, the CDR3 is TGTGCCAGCAGCCCGGGTCTATTGACGGGAGGTTACGAGCAGTACTTC.

The J gene is TRBJ2-7, the V gene TRBV19, with 9 nucleotides matching TRBD2. Trimming at V came to 3 bases and at J to 4 bases, leaving 10 bases not matched to a gene. CDR1 is LNHDA and CDR2 is SQIVND in the germline V gene (reference sequence). This CDR3 region has 16 residues. CDR3 nucleotides: TGTGCCAGTAGTATTAGGTCTAGCGGGAACCATTACGAGCAGTACTTC. Its protein is CASSIRSSGNHYEQYF.

The rearrangement links TRBV7-9 to TRBJ1-1; 8 bases align to TRBD1. Germline V gene lookup returns CDR1 SEHNR and CDR2 FQNEAQ (reference sequence). V trimming: 5 bases; J trimming: 6 bases; junction bases outside the gene matches: 5. There are 13 residues in the CDR3. CDR3 coding DNA: TGTGCCAGCAGCCTCGGACAGGGCCCTGAAGCTTTCTTT. Its translation: CASSLGQGPEAFF.

The chain recombines TRBV11-3 with TRBJ2-1; TRBD1 aligns across 7 bases. The CDR3 contains 17 residues. Unmatched junction bases numbered 10, after V lost 5 bases and J lost 0 bases. Germline CDR1 reads SGHNT; CDR2 reads YENEEA. The CDR3 reads CASSKNRGPSSYNEQFF. The CDR3 DNA follows: TGTGCCAGCAGCAAGAACAGGGGCCCTAGCTCCTACAATGAGCAGTTCTTC. Full variable domain (remainder filled in from reference TRBV11-3 and TRBJ2-1): EAGVVQSPRYKIIEKKQPVAFWCNPISGHNTLYWYLQNLGQGPELLIRYENEEAVDDSQLPKDRFSAERLKGVDSTLKIQPAELGDSAVYLCASSKNRGPSSYNEQFFGPGTRLTVL.

The chain uses TRBV27 and TRBJ1-3, with TRBD1 matching over 10 bases. CDR1 and CDR2 from the germline V gene are MNHEY and SMNVEV (reference sequence). This CDR3 contains 15 residues. With 3 bases clipped from V and 3 bases from J, the junction kept 2 bases outside the gene matches. The CDR3 DNA reads TGTGCCAGCAGTTTGACAGGGGGCGGTGGAAACACCATATATTTT. The encoded protein is CASSLTGGGGNTIYF.

The CDR3 reads CASSLPGRYTEAFF. The CDR3 DNA reads TGTGCCAGCAGCTTACCAGGGCGATACACTGAAGCTTTCTTT. This chain connects TRBV7-9 to TRBJ1-1, with TRBD1 as a possible D gene (5 bases). This CDR3 comprises 14 residues. Germline V gene data show CDR1 as SEHNR and CDR2 as FQNEAQ (reference sequence). Trimming shortened V by 2 bases and J by 3 bases, and 10 bases separated the two germline ends. Together with reference TRBV7-9 and TRBJ1-1, the CDR3 gives the full variable domain: DTGVSQNPRHKITKRGQNVTFRCDPISEHNRLYWYRQTLGQGPEFLTYFQNEAQLEKSRLLSDRFSAERPKGSFSTLEIQRTEQGDSAMYLCASSLPGRYTEAFFGQGTRLTVV.

The chain links TRBV9 to TRBJ1-1; tentatively, D is TRBD1 (5 bases). The V end lost 0 bases, the J end lost 10 bases, and 16 bases lay between the germline ends. This CDR3 comprises 14 residues. The germline gives CDR1 SGDLS, CDR2 YYNGEE. In DNA, the CDR3 is TGTGCCAGCAGCGTAGAGGCATCCCAGGGTGGAGCTTTCTTT. Its protein product is CASSVEASQGGAFF.

The genes are TRBV19 and TRBJ1-6, with 8 bases that match TRBD1. Germline V gene data show CDR1 as LNHDA and CDR2 as SQIVND (reference sequence). This CDR3 is built from 15 residues. V lost 5 bases to trimming and J lost 4 bases; unmatched junction nucleotides: 4. CDR3 region: CASSPRDRYNSPLHF. The CDR3 nucleotides are TGTGCCAGTAGTCCCCGGGACAGGTATAATTCACCCCTCCACTTT.

The chain employs TRBV11-2 and TRBJ2-3, with 7 bases matching TRBD2. V shed 4 bases and J 3 bases; nucleotides not matched to a gene: 13. CDR1 SGHAT and CDR2 FQNNGV come from the germline V gene. The CDR3 consists of 17 residues. The CDR3 spells CASSSADGGSSTDTQYF. The CDR3 region has the DNA TGTGCCAGCAGCTCCGCGGATGGCGGGAGCTCGACAGATACGCAGTATTTT.

The chain carries TRBV3-1 (or the pseudogene TRBV3-2) and TRBJ2-3, with 7 bases fitting TRBD2. The CDR3 has 18 amino acids. Trimming took 1 base from V and 4 from J; bases not matched to a gene: 14. Germline V lookup: CDR1 LGHDT, CDR2 YNNKEL (reference sequence). CDR3 bases: TGTGCCAGCAGCCAAGTGGGCCTTGGCGGGGGAACCGCAGATACGCAGTATTTT. It encodes CASSQVGLGGGTADTQYF.